Listed below are T cell receptor beta chains from one sample, sequenced in a study of blood T cell repertoires in COVID-19. The protocol was immunoSEQ multiplex PCR, while the TCRdb copy is restricted to in-frame clones and leaves out a portion. The sample has a few hundred thousand clones; 87% are singletons. Specimen: PBMCs or T cells enriched from blood (not recorded which). The receptors were gathered from a woman aged 30 to 39 who had recovered from COVID-19. Each CDR3 is given with its conserved first and last residue. D genes are given only for firm matches. Not all rows give a size; the values are once, few, many and, for expanded clones, a class.

d_call j_call clone_size v_call cdr3_aa cdr3_nt
. TRBJ1-4 . TRBV3-1/TRBV3-2 CASRHGGLGGTNEKLFF TGTGCCAGCCGCCACGGGGGGCTCGGGGGTACTAATGAAAAACTGTTTTTT
. TRBJ1-2 . TRBV6-5 CASSSVRDGYTF TGTGCCAGCAGTTCGGTACGAGATGGCTACACCTTC
. TRBJ2-7 . TRBV7-2 CASSSSSYEQYF TGTGCCAGCAGCTCGAGCTCCTACGAGCAGTACTTC
. TRBJ1-1 . TRBV30 CAWTIPGYAEAFF TGTGCCTGGACCATCCCAGGGTACGCTGAAGCTTTCTTT
TRBD2 TRBJ2-1 . TRBV10-2 CASRGTIFSNEQFF TGCGCCAGCAGAGGGACTATCTTCTCTAATGAGCAGTTCTTC
. TRBJ1-2 . TRBV14 CASSQDSRGAYMDGYTF TGTGCCAGCAGCCAAGATAGTCGGGGGGCGTATATGGATGGCTACACCTTC
TRBD1 TRBJ1-6 . TRBV5-6 CASSPQTGGGNSPLHF TGTGCCAGCAGCCCTCAGACAGGGGGCGGAAATTCACCCCTCCACTTT
TRBD1 TRBJ1-2 . TRBV6-1 CASSEWRTGDYGYTF TGTGCCAGCAGTGAATGGAGGACAGGGGACTATGGCTACACCTTC
. TRBJ2-2 . TRBV4-1 CASSQVVGELFF TGCGCCAGCAGCCAAGTAGTCGGGGAGCTGTTTTTT
TRBD1 TRBJ2-7 . TRBV28 CASQRLQGVYEQYF TGTGCCAGCCAAAGGCTACAGGGGGTTTACGAGCAGTACTTC
TRBD2 TRBJ2-3 . TRBV29-1 CSVDFRHGRASDTQYF TGCAGCGTTGATTTTCGACACGGGAGGGCCTCAGATACGCAGTATTTT
TRBD1 TRBJ1-1 . TRBV5-6 CASSYGTGNTEAFF TGTGCCAGCAGCTACGGGACAGGGAACACTGAAGCTTTCTTT
. TRBJ2-7 . TRBV6-1 CASSEGVTAISYEQYF TGTGCCAGCAGTGAAGGTGTGACAGCGATCTCCTACGAGCAGTACTTC
TRBD1 TRBJ1-6 . TRBV28 CASTQGRGRGSSPLHF TGTGCCAGTACCCAAGGAAGGGGGCGCGGGTCTTCACCCCTCCACTTT
TRBD2 TRBJ2-1 . TRBV19 CASSTRTSGRYEQFF TGTGCCAGTAGTACGAGGACTAGCGGGAGGTATGAGCAGTTCTTC
TRBD2 TRBJ2-1 . TRBV7-2 CASRIGLAVTDEQFF TGTGCCAGCAGGATAGGGCTAGCGGTCACTGATGAGCAGTTCTTC
. TRBJ1-3 . TRBV28 CASTAGPGEVYGNTIYF TGTGCCAGCACCGCCGGTCCAGGGGAAGTCTATGGAAACACCATATATTTT
. TRBJ1-5 . TRBV14 CASSLDRTSNQPQHF TGTGCCAGCAGCCTCGACAGGACAAGCAATCAGCCCCAGCATTTT
. TRBJ1-4 . TRBV18 CASSPLGGETEKLFF TGTGCCAGCTCACCACTGGGAGGGGAAACTGAAAAACTGTTTTTT
TRBD1 TRBJ2-7 . TRBV5-6 CASSLFTGVEQYF TGTGCCAGCAGCTTGTTCACAGGGGTCGAGCAGTACTTC
TRBD2 TRBJ2-1 . TRBV4-1 CASSRGLAGGPWSNEQFF TGCGCCAGCAGCCGCGGACTAGCGGGAGGGCCGTGGTCGAATGAGCAGTTCTTC
. TRBJ1-4 . TRBV27 CASSLLGPDEKLFF TGTGCCAGCAGTTTATTGGGGCCGGACGAAAAACTGTTTTTT
TRBD2 TRBJ2-3 . TRBV11-1 CASSARLAGNTDTQYF TGTGCCAGCAGCGCCCGACTAGCGGGGAACACAGATACGCAGTATTTT
. TRBJ2-7 . TRBV6-1 CASSEALPGQGYYEQYF TGTGCCAGCAGTGAGGCCCTCCCGGGACAAGGGTACTACGAGCAGTACTTC
. TRBJ2-5 . TRBV5-5 CASSYSGSLKETQYF TGTGCCAGCAGCTATTCGGGATCACTAAAAGAGACCCAGTACTTC
TRBD2 TRBJ2-4 once TRBV2 CASSELAGGSWVKNIQYF TGTGCCAGCAGTGAACTAGCGGGGGGGTCGTGGGTCAAAAACATTCAGTACTTC
. TRBJ2-2 few TRBV3-1/TRBV3-2 CASSPQALLDTGELFF TGTGCCAGCAGCCCCCAAGCCCTTCTGGACACCGGGGAGCTGTTTTTT
TRBD1 TRBJ1-1 . TRBV5-1 CASSLVGTGNTEAFF TGCGCCAGCAGCTTGGTTGGGACAGGGAACACTGAAGCTTTCTTT
. TRBJ2-5 . TRBV5-1 CASSTGVQETQYF TGCGCCAGCAGCACAGGCGTCCAAGAGACCCAGTACTTC
. TRBJ1-2 . TRBV18 CASSPIRQGQRLDDYGYTF TGTGCCAGCTCACCGATTCGGCAGGGGCAAAGGTTGGACGACTATGGCTACACCTTC
TRBD1 TRBJ1-4 once TRBV4-1 CASSQEGQGREKLFF TGCGCCAGCAGCCAAGAAGGACAGGGAAGGGAAAAACTGTTTTTT
. TRBJ1-4 . TRBV30 CAWSWAATNEKLFF TGTGCCTGGAGTTGGGCAGCAACTAATGAAAAACTGTTTTTT
TRBD2 TRBJ2-2 . TRBV11-3 CASSRAGWAEANTGELFF TGTGCCAGCAGCCGAGCGGGGTGGGCGGAGGCGAACACCGGGGAGCTGTTTTTT
TRBD2 TRBJ2-1 . TRBV27 CASSLASGVKSSYNEQFF TGTGCCAGCAGTTTAGCTAGCGGGGTCAAAAGCTCCTACAATGAGCAGTTCTTC
TRBD1 TRBJ2-7 . TRBV5-6 CASSNTGGFDEQYF TGTGCCAGCAGCAATACAGGGGGATTCGACGAGCAGTACTTC
TRBD2 TRBJ2-7 . TRBV28 CASSLGEGEQYF TGTGCCAGCAGTTTAGGGGAGGGGGAGCAGTACTTC
. TRBJ2-1 . TRBV2 CASSEYGQYNEQFF TGTGCCAGCAGTGAATACGGACAGTACAATGAGCAGTTCTTC
TRBD1 TRBJ1-6 . TRBV15 CATRIGQGNSPLHF TGTGCCACACGAATCGGACAGGGAAATTCACCCCTCCACTTT
TRBD2 TRBJ2-1 . TRBV19 CASSASLAGDNEQFF TGTGCCAGTAGTGCATCACTAGCGGGGGACAATGAGCAGTTCTTC
. TRBJ1-1 . TRBV5-4 CASSGSQGHTEAFF TGTGCCAGCAGCGGGTCACAGGGCCACACTGAAGCTTTCTTT
. TRBJ1-5 once TRBV10-2 CASSDARGNQPQHF TGCGCCAGCAGTGATGCTCGGGGCAATCAGCCCCAGCATTTT
TRBD2 TRBJ2-3 . TRBV5-1 CASSRGEITDTQYF TGCGCCAGCAGCCGGGGGGAGATCACAGATACGCAGTATTTT
TRBD1 TRBJ1-2 . TRBV7-2 CASSDRTGGLGGYTF TGTGCCAGCAGCGACCGGACAGGGGGCCTAGGAGGCTACACCTTC
. TRBJ1-5 . TRBV6-5 CASTRGNQPQHF TGTGCCAGCACCAGGGGCAATCAGCCCCAGCATTTT
. TRBJ2-3 . TRBV20-1 CSASNSGPTDTQYF TGCAGTGCTAGTAATAGCGGCCCAACAGATACGCAGTATTTT
. TRBJ1-6 . TRBV7-3 CASSHDRSSPLHF TGTGCCAGCAGCCATGACAGGTCTTCACCCCTCCACTTT